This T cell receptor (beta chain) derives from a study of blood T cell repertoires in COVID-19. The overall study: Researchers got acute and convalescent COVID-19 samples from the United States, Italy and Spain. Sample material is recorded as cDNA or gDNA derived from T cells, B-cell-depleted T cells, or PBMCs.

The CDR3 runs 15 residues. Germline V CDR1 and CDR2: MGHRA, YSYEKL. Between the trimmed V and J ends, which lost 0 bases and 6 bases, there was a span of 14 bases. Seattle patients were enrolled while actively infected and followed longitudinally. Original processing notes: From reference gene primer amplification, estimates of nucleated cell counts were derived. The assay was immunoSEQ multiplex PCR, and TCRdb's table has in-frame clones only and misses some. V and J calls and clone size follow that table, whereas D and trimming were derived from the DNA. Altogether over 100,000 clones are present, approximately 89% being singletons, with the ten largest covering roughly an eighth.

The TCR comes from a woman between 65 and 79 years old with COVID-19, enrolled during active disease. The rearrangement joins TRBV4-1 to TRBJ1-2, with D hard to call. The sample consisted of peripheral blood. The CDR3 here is CASSQDLTRRNGYTF. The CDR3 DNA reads TGCGCCAGCAGCCAAGATCTCACCAGGAGGAATGGCTACACCTTC.